The next 22 T cell receptor beta chains were all read from a single sample in a study of patients and donors after allogeneic stem cell transplantation. One entry per CDR3 protein, called by TCRdb with MiXCR from the RT-PCR reads. The table has over 150,000 distinct CDR3 sequences, 41% seen once. Specimen: blood, either unsorted or a sorted T cell fraction (not recorded which). These receptors were obtained from a human donor who was either an allogeneic HSCT recipient or a stem cell or donor lymphocyte infusion donor (not recorded which). It is not recorded whose cells these are; they may come from a transplant donor.

This clonotype has more than one count but fewer than ten. The V call is TRBV24-1, the J call TRBJ2-5, with 7 bases lining up with TRBD1. CDR1 is KGHDR, CDR2 SFDVKD, per germline. J lost 1 base, V lost 4 bases, and 5 bases had no gene match. CDR3 length equals 15 residues. CDR3 sequence: CATSDPGDSQETQYF. CDR3 DNA sequence: TGTGCCACCAGTGACCCTGGGGACAGCCAAGAGACCCAGTACTTC.

The chain employs TRBV6-5 and TRBJ2-5; TRBD1 agrees at 7 bases. The CDR3 spans 14 residues. The ends lost 5 bases at V and 0 bases at J; junction bases unmatched: 3. The germline gives CDR1 MNHEY, CDR2 SVGAGI. CDR3 protein: CASSLDRDQETQYF. The CDR3 nucleotides read TGTGCCAGCAGTCTAGACAGGGACCAAGAGACCCAGTACTTC.

This clonotype has a handful of counts. This chain links TRBV6-5 with TRBJ1-2; 7 nucleotides line up with TRBD1. V was clipped by 5 bases and J by 2 bases; unmatched bases: 8. The CDR3 has 15 amino acids. CDR1 is MNHEY, CDR2 SVGAGI, per germline. This CDR3 is CASSSPGTANYGYTF. In DNA form, the CDR3 reads TGTGCCAGCAGTAGTCCAGGGACAGCCAACTATGGCTACACCTTC.

The chain joins TRBV20-1 to TRBJ1-1; tentatively, D is TRBD1 (5 bases). Trimming removed 3 bases at V and 4 bases at J, with 15 bases between. The germline gives CDR1 DFQATT, CDR2 SNEGSKA (reference sequence). The CDR3 covers 14 residues. CDR3 in amino acids: CSASGPAGGTEAFF. CDR3 nucleotides: TGCAGTGCTAGCGGCCCAGCTGGGGGCACTGAAGCTTTCTTT.

This clonotype has only a few counts. The genes are TRBV12-3 or TRBV12-4 and TRBJ2-2, with D unclear. Trimming pared 2 bases from V and 0 bases from J, leaving 13 bases between. The CDR3 consists of 17 residues. The CDR3 bases are TGTGCCAGCAGTTTAAAGTTCAGCGTCTCGAACACCGGGGAGCTGTTTTTT. Protein sequence: CASSLKFSVSNTGELFF.

This clonotype was counted between two and nine times. This chain uses TRBV4-2 with TRBJ1-2; 10 bases line up with TRBD1. Losses at the gene ends were 1 base for V and 8 bases for J; bases not matched to a gene: 7. Germline V gene data show CDR1 as LGHNA and CDR2 as YNFKEQ. The CDR3 has 15 amino acids. The CDR3 reads CASSQVDRGQDGYTF. The CDR3 bases are TGTGCCAGCAGCCAAGTCGACAGGGGGCAGGACGGCTACACCTTC.

This clonotype has more than one count but fewer than ten. V and J are TRBV6-5 and TRBJ1-2, with D tentatively TRBD1 (5 bases). Looked up from germline, CDR1 is MNHEY and CDR2 is SVGAGI. The CDR3 length is 13 residues. V lost 2 bases and J lost 6, with 10 bases in between. The CDR3: CASSYKEGNGYTF. CDR3 bases: TGTGCCAGCAGTTACAAGGAGGGGAATGGCTACACCTTC.

CDR3 DNA: TGTGCCAGCAGCTTAGGTGCACTAGCTCGTATAGGGCAGTTCTTC. This codes for CASSLGALARIGQFF. This chain connects TRBV7-9 to TRBJ2-1; D may be TRBD2 (6 bases). The CDR3 length is 15 residues. The germline CDR1 and CDR2 sequences are SEHNR and FQNEAQ (reference sequence). The V and J ends lost 1 base and 12 bases respectively, with 19 bases between them.

The chain couples TRBV7-2 to TRBJ2-1; 14 nucleotides align to TRBD2. CDR1 and CDR2 (germline): SGHTA, FQGNSA. The CDR3 extends over 16 amino acids. After removal of 4 bases from V and 6 bases from J, the junction contained 5 bases not matched to a gene. The CDR3: CASSWTGTSGSNEQFF. The CDR3 DNA follows: TGTGCCAGCAGCTGGACCGGGACTAGCGGGAGCAATGAGCAGTTCTTC.

This clonotype was counted between two and nine times. V gene TRBV12-3 or TRBV12-4 combines with J gene TRBJ2-7; D unclear. The CDR3 sequence is 14 residues long. V lost 1 base, J lost 2 bases, and 9 bases lay in between. The CDR3 protein is CASSLGVTTYEQYF. DNA of the CDR3: TGTGCCAGCAGTTTAGGAGTCACGACCTACGAGCAGTACTTC.

The chain joins TRBV7-2 to TRBJ1-2; TRBD1 is a possible D gene (5 bases). Trimming cost V 1 base and J 1 base, with 10 bases left between them. The CDR3 is 15 amino acids. Germline V gene lookup returns CDR1 SGHTA and CDR2 FQGNSA. The CDR3 reads CASSLEQDFNYGYTF. The CDR3 DNA reads TGTGCCAGCAGCTTAGAACAGGACTTTAACTATGGCTACACCTTC.

This chain links TRBV29-1 with TRBJ2-5, with TRBD2 matching 7 bases. The CDR3 loop spans 12 amino acids. The V gene end was trimmed by 6 bases and the J gene end by 2 bases; junction bases not matched to a gene: 3. Germline V gene sequence: CDR1 SQVTM, CDR2 ANQGSEA. Here the CDR3 DNA reads TGCAGCGTAGGGACTAATCAAGAGACCCAGTACTTC. Protein: CSVGTNQETQYF. Full variable domain (outside the CDR3, taken from reference TRBV29-1 and TRBJ2-5): SAVISQKPSRDICQRGTSLTIQCQVDSQVTMMFWYRQQPGQSLTLIATANQGSEATYESGFVIDKFPISRPNLTFSTLTVSNMSPEDSSIYLCSVGTNQETQYFGPGTRLLVL.

J is TRBJ2-6 and V is TRBV28; D not certain. This CDR3 is 15 amino acids long. From germline, CDR1 is MDHEN and CDR2 SYDVKM. V lost 3 bases and J lost 2, with 8 bases in between. The CDR3: CASSFSTPGANVLTF. In nucleotides, the CDR3 is TGTGCCAGCAGTTTTTCTACCCCTGGGGCCAACGTCCTGACTTTC.

The chain uses TRBV29-1 and TRBJ1-3; 9 positions match TRBD1. The length of the CDR3 is 17 residues. Per germline, CDR1 SQVTM and CDR2 ANQGSEA. V lost 0 bases and J lost 3; bases outside the gene matches: 9. The CDR3 nucleotides are TGCAGCGTTGAAGATCAGAACAGGGGGCTCATTGGAAACACCATATATTTT. Its protein product is CSVEDQNRGLIGNTIYF. Full variable domain (remainder filled in from reference TRBV29-1 and TRBJ1-3): SAVISQKPSRDICQRGTSLTIQCQVDSQVTMMFWYRQQPGQSLTLIATANQGSEATYESGFVIDKFPISRPNLTFSTLTVSNMSPEDSSIYLCSVEDQNRGLIGNTIYFGEGSWLTVV.

J is TRBJ2-1 and V is TRBV7-2, with 11 bases aligning to TRBD2. The V gene end was trimmed by 5 bases and the J gene end by 3 bases; junction bases not matched to a gene: 9. This CDR3 contains 17 residues. Germline V gene lookup returns CDR1 SGHTA and CDR2 FQGNSA. CDR3 protein: CASSLGLAGPRYNEQFF. The CDR3 nucleotides read TGTGCCAGCAGCCTTGGACTAGCGGGCCCTCGCTACAATGAGCAGTTCTTC.

The CDR3 nucleotides are TGTGCCACGACGCAAGCTGAGGGCACCGGGGAGCTGTTTTTT. It codes for CATTQAEGTGELFF. V is TRBV24-1 and J is TRBJ2-2, with TRBD2 as a possible D gene (5 bases). V was pared by 10 bases and J by 4 bases, with 15 bases between. The CDR3 is 14 amino acids. From germline, CDR1 is KGHDR and CDR2 SFDVKD.

This clonotype came up a few times. The chain employs TRBV7-2 and TRBJ1-4, with D possibly matching TRBD1 (5 bases). Germline V gene data show CDR1 as SGHTA and CDR2 as FQGNSA. The CDR3 spans 16 residues. V lost 5 bases, J lost 0 bases, and 13 bases lay in between. The CDR3 DNA reads as TGTGCCAGCAGCCTCGGGGCTGCTGCAACTAATGAAAAACTGTTTTTT. Translated: CASSLGAAATNEKLFF.

The rearrangement links TRBV7-9 to TRBJ1-2; D might be TRBD1 (6 bases). Germline CDR1 SEHNR, CDR2 FQNEAQ (reference sequence). Trimming stripped 4 bases from V and 0 bases from J, with 12 bases between. The CDR3 spans 15 residues. The CDR3 bases are TGTGCCAGCAGCTCAAGGACAGTTTCTAACTATGGCTACACCTTC. Protein: CASSSRTVSNYGYTF.

This chain uses TRBV12-3 or TRBV12-4 with TRBJ2-3; D ambiguous. This CDR3 is built from 11 residues. V dropped 5 bases and J dropped 4 bases, with 4 bases sitting between them. This chain's CDR3 is CASSAADTQYF. The CDR3 coding sequence is TGTGCCAGCAGTGCGGCAGATACGCAGTATTTT.

The chain carries TRBV6-5 and TRBJ2-7; either TRBD1 or TRBD2 may fit D (5 bases each). Germline CDR1 is MNHEY and CDR2 is SVGAGI. The CDR3 contains 14 residues. V gave up 6 bases and J gave up 4 bases, with 16 bases separating them. CDR3 in DNA: TGTGCCAGCAGCCACCCGGGACGCAATTACGAGCAGTACTTC. It yields the protein CASSHPGRNYEQYF.

This clonotype was recorded a few times. The chain has TRBV29-1 and TRBJ1-2, with D perhaps TRBD1 (5 bases). V was clipped by 5 bases and J by 7 bases, with 20 bases between them. The CDR3 is made up of 14 amino acids. Germline-derived CDR1 and CDR2 are SQVTM and ANQGSEA. The CDR3 DNA sequence: TGCAGCGTTTTAAAAACAGGACTAAACCCTGGCTACACCTTC. Its protein is CSVLKTGLNPGYTF.

V and J are TRBV12-3 or TRBV12-4 and TRBJ1-1; 9 bases line up with TRBD1. J lost 4 bases, V lost 4 bases, and 10 bases had no gene match. This CDR3 region has 16 residues. CDR3 sequence: CASSSPGTGRSTEAFF. In DNA, the CDR3 is TGTGCCAGCAGTTCGCCCGGGACAGGGCGGAGCACTGAAGCTTTCTTT.